Included here is one T cell receptor beta chain sequence, with context. In this sample, this clone turned up a few times. Its recognized antigen is unknown. Nothing much larger sits one base from this clone, and base qualities are not available. V drops 3 bases and J drops 8 bases, leaving 13 bases in between. Inclusive of the bounding cysteine and phenylalanine, the CDR3 is 14 residues long. Only the CDR3 part of the read is kept: 42 bases, read in frame from the first base. CDR1 and CDR2, looked up from the germline V gene, are KGHSH and LQKENI. The donors belonged to the validation cohort of over a hundred subjects, which was separate from the roughly 670-subject first cohort. This record belongs to a study of cytomegalovirus exposure and HLA in healthy donors (dated by TCRdb to the late 2010s). Broadly, across the study: A later analysis indicated that the roughly 130 validation repertoires were generated on the platform also employed for the 666 repertoires of the first cohort. High-throughput TCR immunosequencing, statistical association of individual TCRs with disease status, and machine learning were combined to predict cytomegalovirus infection status. Along with the 666-subject first cohort, a separate validation cohort of around 120 different subjects was used. The study was designed to test whether signatures of past pathogen exposure could be identified by cataloging public T cell receptors. What the study reported, not specific to this receptor: It was suggested by the authors that the approach could potentially be generalized to other disease states and immunological phenotypes. Across donors, most TCR sequences were observed very rarely, whereas some public TCRs were present in many individuals. In the study, some 180 TCR beta chains were listed as associated with cytomegalovirus. Cytomegalovirus status was reported to be diagnosed by the classifier with high specificity and sensitivity in both the original and validation cohorts. The validation cohort had no HLA typing available for a later analysis, so co-occurrence within that cohort was assessed over all 120 or so repertoires. A few of the identified cytomegalovirus-associated TCR beta chains were confirmed in vitro to be specific for cytomegalovirus antigens. In a later analysis, TCRs clustered in the first cohort were found to also tend to co-occur in the 120 validation repertoires, with 85% to 95% of cluster scores above 0.

Libraries were made using the immunoSEQ multiplex PCR assay. The study's own analysis went as follows. To diagnose cytomegalovirus status from the catalog of TCR beta chain sequences, a statistical classification framework was built. TCRdb mirrors the immuneACCESS table, restricted to in-frame sequences. Some clones are absent from its copies; in checked studies, under half trace to an unresolved V gene, and the reason for the others is unknown. For V, J and clone size, that table is used; D and trimming come from the DNA. This sample lists over 150,000 clones; around 88% were detected once. The ten biggest clones cover about a fifth of the sample.

The TCR sequence derives from a man aged 18 to 30 in good health and CMV-seropositive. What was sequenced was PBMCs. In this chain, TRBV18 is recombined with TRBJ1-4; TRBD1 is perhaps the D gene, given 5 matching bases. The DNA sequence follows: TGTGCCAGCTCACCCCAGGGATTTGACGAAAAACTGTTTTTT. The encoded protein is CASSPQGFDEKLFF.